The next 26 T cell receptor beta chains were all read from a single sample in a study of blood T cell repertoires in COVID-19. Assay: immunoSEQ multiplex PCR; the TCRdb copy retains only in-frame clones and omits some. The sample gives 160,000 or so clones, roughly 90% of which show up once; 1.6% is in the top ten. The source material was peripheral blood. These receptors were obtained from a woman between 50 and 59 years old with acute or convalescent COVID-19.

The V gene is TRBV30, the J gene TRBJ1-1; the match to TRBD1 covers 9 bases. Trimming took 4 bases from V and 10 from J; bases not matched to a gene: 13. The CDR3 totals 14 residues. CDR1 and CDR2 from the germline V gene are GTSNPN and SVGIG (reference sequence). The chain's CDR3 is CAWTGDRDTLGAFF. CDR3 DNA sequence: TGTGCCTGGACAGGGGACAGGGATACTCTGGGAGCTTTCTTT.

The CDR3 sequence is CASSPGGSSYNEQFF. DNA for the CDR3: TGTGCCAGCAGCCCAGGGGGGAGCTCCTACAATGAGCAGTTCTTC. V usage is TRBV5-8 and J usage is TRBJ2-1; D possibly corresponds to TRBD1 (7 bases). The V end lost 4 bases, the J end lost 0 bases, and 11 bases lay between the germline ends. The germline gives CDR1 SGHTS, CDR2 YDEGEE. The CDR3 extends over 15 amino acids.

This chain uses TRBV5-1 with TRBJ2-1, with 8 bases that match TRBD2. This CDR3 is built from 15 residues. Trimming took 4 bases from V and 1 from J; bases not matched to a gene: 4. Germline lookup yields CDR1 SGHRS and CDR2 YFSETQ. CDR3 residues: CASSPLAGSYNEQFF. Here the CDR3 DNA reads TGCGCCAGCAGCCCCTTAGCGGGATCCTACAATGAGCAGTTCTTC.

The J gene is TRBJ2-7, the V gene TRBV6-2 or TRBV6-3, with 9 bases identical to TRBD2. The CDR3 is made up of 20 amino acids. In germline, CDR1 is MNHEY, CDR2 SVGEGT. J was trimmed by 5 bases and V by 2 bases; bases with no gene match: 22. As DNA, the CDR3 is TGTGCCAGCAGTTACCCCGGGGTAGCGGGAGATCTCCCTCTCTCGCACGAGCAGTACTTC. Its translation is CASSYPGVAGDLPLSHEQYF.

The rearrangement joins TRBV7-9 to TRBJ2-5; 8 positions match TRBD1. From germline, CDR1 is SEHNR and CDR2 FQNEAQ (reference sequence). The CDR3 has 15 residues. The V and J ends lost 3 bases and 1 base, in that order; junction bases with no gene match: 4. The CDR3 region is CASSLSTGVQETQYF. CDR3 nucleotides: TGTGCCAGCAGCTTGTCGACAGGGGTCCAAGAGACCCAGTACTTC.

This clone was detected a few times. The chain combines TRBV7-6 with TRBJ1-6, with D possibly matching TRBD1 (5 bases). V shed 1 base and J shed 8 bases, with 18 bases lying between them. The CDR3 runs to 17 residues. From germline, CDR1 is SGHVS and CDR2 FNYEAQ. CDR3 in amino acids: CASSLEGHGFSYSPLHF. The CDR3 DNA is TGTGCCAGCAGCTTAGAAGGACACGGTTTCTCATATTCACCCCTCCACTTT.

The chain combines TRBV9 with TRBJ1-5; possibly TRBD1 for D (5 bases). Germline-derived CDR1 and CDR2 are SGDLS and YYNGEE. The CDR3 sequence is 11 residues long. The CDR3 DNA is TGTGTCTCAACAGGTTTGAGGCCCCAGCATTTT. This encodes CVSTGLRPQHF.

This chain links TRBV7-2 with TRBJ2-1; TRBD2 aligns across 9 bases. This CDR3 is built from 15 residues. J gave up 8 bases and V 2 bases, and 7 bases lay outside the gene matches. CDR1 SGHTA and CDR2 FQGNSA come from the germline V gene. The CDR3 sequence is CASSLLLAGKDEQFF. CDR3 DNA sequence: TGTGCCAGCAGCTTACTGCTAGCGGGGAAGGATGAGCAGTTCTTC. The entire variable domain, with the rest obtained from reference TRBV7-2 and TRBJ2-1, is as follows: GAGVSQSPSNKVTEKGKDVELRCDPISGHTALYWYRQSLGQGLEFLIYFQGNSAPDKSGLPSDRFSAERTGGSVSTLTIQRTQQEDSAVYLCASSLLLAGKDEQFFGPGTRLTVL.

The rearrangement joins TRBV12-3 or TRBV12-4 to TRBJ2-1; D gene unclear. This CDR3 region has 13 residues. Trimming left V 1 base short and J 8 bases short, with 9 bases between. DNA of the CDR3: TGTGCCAGCAGTTTAGGTCCCGAGTATGAGCAGTTCTTC. This encodes CASSLGPEYEQFF.

This clone has more than one count but fewer than ten. The J gene is TRBJ2-1, the V gene TRBV7-2; D might be TRBD2 (7 bases). CDR3 length equals 15 residues. Germline CDR1 SGHTA, CDR2 FQGNSA. V was pared by 3 bases and J by 8 bases, with 17 bases between. CDR3 residues: CASSLERRGGDEQFF. The CDR3 DNA reads as TGTGCCAGCAGCTTGGAGCGGCGAGGGGGGGATGAGCAGTTCTTC.

The J gene is TRBJ2-3, the V gene TRBV27; a possible D gene is TRBD2 (6 bases). The CDR3 spans 13 residues. Per the germline V gene, CDR1 is MNHEY and CDR2 is SMNVEV (reference sequence). V lost 7 bases and J 3 bases, leaving 11 bases between the germline ends. The CDR3 nucleotides are TGTGCCAGCACTTTTGGGGGGACAGATACGCAGTATTTT. Residues: CASTFGGTDTQYF.

The gene calls are TRBV19 and TRBJ1-4; 7 bases map to TRBD1. The CDR3 length is 16 residues. Looked up from germline, CDR1 is LNHDA and CDR2 is SQIVND (reference sequence). After removal of 5 bases from V and 0 bases from J, the junction contained 6 bases not matched to a gene. CDR3 loop: CASSLGQAATNEKLFF. In nucleotides, the CDR3 is TGTGCCAGTAGTTTAGGACAGGCCGCAACTAATGAAAAACTGTTTTTT. Supplemented by reference TRBV19 and TRBJ1-4, the full variable domain reads DGGITQSPKYLFRKEGQNVTLSCEQNLNHDAMYWYRQDPGQGLRLIYYSQIVNDFQKGDIAEGYSVSREKKESFPLTVTSAQKNPTAFYLCASSLGQAATNEKLFFGSGTQLSVL.

The chain joins TRBV7-2 to TRBJ2-7, with TRBD1 matching over 8 bases. The junction had 9 bases not matched to a gene; V was cut back by 5 bases and J by 3 bases. The germline V gene encodes CDR1 SGHTA and CDR2 FQGNSA. The CDR3 consists of 15 residues. The CDR3 DNA reads as TGTGCCAGCAGCCCGAACGACAGGGGCTACTACGAGCAGTACTTC. As protein: CASSPNDRGYYEQYF.

This rearrangement joins TRBV5-8 to TRBJ2-2, with a possible D match to TRBD1 (5 bases). Germline V gene data show CDR1 as SGHTS and CDR2 as YDEGEE. This CDR3 is built from 15 residues. Trimming took 2 bases from V and 1 from J, leaving 9 bases between them. The CDR3, as DNA: TGTGCCAGCAGCTTCAACAGGTTGAACACCGGGGAGCTGTTTTTT. This encodes CASSFNRLNTGELFF. Full variable domain (remainder filled in from reference TRBV5-8 and TRBJ2-2): EAGVTQSPTHLIKTRGQQATLRCSPISGHTSVYWYQQALGLGLQFLLWYDEGEERNRGNFPPRFSGRQFPNYSSELNVNALELEDSALYLCASSFNRLNTGELFFGEGSRLTVL.

V and J are TRBV19 and TRBJ2-5; the D gene is possibly TRBD2 (5 bases). Germline-derived CDR1 and CDR2 are LNHDA and SQIVND (reference sequence). Trimming removed 5 bases at V and 0 bases at J, with 13 bases between. The CDR3 length is 15 residues. Here the CDR3 DNA reads TGTGCCAGTAGTTCAATGAGAGGGTACCAAGAGACCCAGTACTTC. This translates into CASSSMRGYQETQYF.

The V and J genes are TRBV9 and TRBJ2-3, with TRBD2 matching over 9 bases. After removal of 1 base from V and 2 bases from J, the junction contained 5 bases not matched to a gene. The length of the CDR3 is 16 residues. Germline CDR1 is SGDLS and CDR2 is YYNGEE. The DNA for the CDR3 is TGTGCCAGCAGCGTAATTATAGCGGGGGACACAGATACGCAGTATTTT. Translation: CASSVIIAGDTDTQYF.

The rearrangement uses TRBV7-2 and TRBJ1-1, with D unresolved. CDR1 SGHTA and CDR2 FQGNSA come from the germline V gene. This CDR3 has 11 residues. V was shortened by 3 bases and J by 4 bases, with 3 bases between the two germline ends. The CDR3 coding sequence is TGTGCCAGCAGCTTCGTCACTGAAGCTTTCTTT. It encodes CASSFVTEAFF.

Notes on this clone: The same CDR3 is also encoded by other DNA sequences in this sample. The chain joins TRBV11-2 to TRBJ2-7; D unclear. CDR1 is SGHAT and CDR2 is FQNNGV in the germline V gene. CDR3 length equals 12 residues. V was shortened by 0 bases and J by 3 bases, with 3 bases between the two germline ends. The CDR3 here is CASSLDLYEQYF. The CDR3 bases are TGTGCCAGCAGCTTAGATCTCTACGAGCAGTACTTC.

The V call is TRBV3-1 (or the pseudogene TRBV3-2), the J call TRBJ2-1, with 15 bases fitting TRBD2. Germline V gene sequence: CDR1 LGHDT, CDR2 YNNKEL (reference sequence). V dropped 0 bases and J dropped 4; count of bases not matched to a gene: 10. The CDR3 runs to 20 residues. CDR3 nucleotides: TGTGCCAGCAGCCAAGATTGGGGACTAGCGGGAGGCCCATGGTACAATGAGCAGTTCTTC. It yields the protein CASSQDWGLAGGPWYNEQFF.

This clone has a single count. The V call is TRBV15, the J call TRBJ1-3, with D unclear. This CDR3 contains 13 residues. Germline V lookup: CDR1 LNHNV, CDR2 YYDKDF (reference sequence). V lost 4 bases, J lost 3 bases, and 7 bases lay in between. The CDR3 spells CATSTLGGNTIYF. The CDR3, as DNA: TGTGCCACCAGCACCCTAGGTGGAAACACCATATATTTT.

The chain is built from TRBV7-8 and TRBJ1-2; D might be TRBD1 (5 bases). The CDR3 covers 17 residues. V was shortened by 1 base and J by 0 bases, with 15 bases between the two germline ends. Germline assignment: CDR1 SGHVS and CDR2 FQNEAQ. The CDR3 protein is CASSLVTGQTSNYGYTF. DNA of the CDR3: TGTGCCAGCAGCTTAGTAACAGGACAAACCTCTAACTATGGCTACACCTTC.

The gene calls are TRBV18 and TRBJ1-1; TRBD1 is a possible D gene (5 bases). V shed 4 bases and J shed 0 bases, with 9 bases lying between them. The CDR3 is made up of 14 amino acids. From germline, CDR1 is KGHSH and CDR2 LQKENI. CDR3 coding DNA: TGTGCCAGCTCACAGGACATGCTGAACACTGAAGCTTTCTTT. Translation: CASSQDMLNTEAFF. Complete variable domain (other parts from reference TRBV18 and TRBJ1-1): NAGVMQNPRHLVRRRGQEARLRCSPMKGHSHVYWYRQLPEEGLKFMVYLQKENIIDESGMPKERFSAEFPKEGPSILRIQQVVRGDSAAYFCASSQDMLNTEAFFGQGTRLTVV.

The chain combines TRBV7-2 with TRBJ1-2; weak D call: TRBD1 (5 bases). Germline values: CDR1 SGHTA, CDR2 FQGNSA. CDR3 length: 14 residues. V lost 5 bases to trimming and J lost 0 bases, with 10 bases between them. DNA for the CDR3: TGTGCCAGCAGCCCACAGACAGCTAACTATGGCTACACCTTC. Translation: CASSPQTANYGYTF.

The rearrangement joins TRBV4-3 to TRBJ2-7; 7 nucleotides align to TRBD1. Germline CDR1 reads LGHNA; CDR2 reads YSLEER. V gave up 4 bases and J gave up 1 base; unmatched junction bases: 10. The CDR3 consists of 16 residues. The CDR3 DNA reads as TGCGCCAGCAGCCCAACAGAGGGGGCAGGATCCTACGAGCAGTACTTC. Protein product: CASSPTEGAGSYEQYF.

The genes are TRBV4-3 and TRBJ2-6, with 7 bases aligning to TRBD1. This CDR3 contains 16 residues. V lost 4 bases and J lost 0; bases outside the gene matches: 3. Germline V CDR1 and CDR2: LGHNA, YSLEER. The CDR3 reads CASSRDSPSGANVLTF. In nucleotides, the CDR3 is TGCGCCAGCAGCCGGGACAGCCCCTCTGGGGCCAACGTCCTGACTTTC.

The V gene is TRBV15, the J gene TRBJ2-7; possibly TRBD2 for D (6 bases). CDR1 and CDR2 from the germline V gene are LNHNV and YYDKDF (reference sequence). The CDR3 spans 16 residues. V was shortened by 0 bases and J by 2 bases, with 14 bases between the two germline ends. The CDR3 DNA is TGTGCCACCAGCAGAGATCCGGGAGACCGGACCTACGAGCAGTACTTC. Protein sequence: CATSRDPGDRTYEQYF.